These T cell receptor beta chains were read from a single sample in a study of monozygotic twins with inflammatory bowel disease. No DNA is given; TCRdb re-called the 5' RACE reads and lists each CDR3 protein once. The sample totals 300,000 to 350,000 distinct CDR3 sequences; its top ten clones hold approximately 2%. Sequenced material: blood. The receptors derive from a human donor with ulcerative colitis or Crohn's disease, or a healthy co-twin of an affected twin (not recorded which). Each CDR3 is given with its conserved first and last residue.

V,J,CDR3
TRBV5-1,TRBJ2-3,CASTPLTGPSTDTQYF
TRBV21-1,TRBJ2-5,CASSKGGQTQETQYF
TRBV28,TRBJ1-5,CASSSLGVQPQHF
TRBV20-1,TRBJ2-7,CSARDHPGTFYEQYF
TRBV29-1,TRBJ2-2,CSVVVAPGELFF
TRBV5-6,TRBJ2-7,CASREQGRSHEQYF
TRBV7-2,TRBJ2-5,CASSLMLAGGRETQYF
TRBV27,TRBJ2-7,CASSLRDSYEQYF
TRBV21-1,TRBJ2-7,CASRSKAPYEQYF
TRBV4-3,TRBJ1-3,CASSKRQGNTIYF
TRBV20-1,TRBJ2-4,CSAMGGAVSKNIQYF
TRBV12-3/TRBV12-4,TRBJ1-1,CASSSGLGNTEAFF
TRBV5-4,TRBJ2-7,CASSPGPGGEQYF
TRBV11-2,TRBJ2-7,CASSFGTVGEQYF
TRBV11-2,TRBJ2-3,CASSFTGGPSGTQYF
TRBV7-9,TRBJ2-4,CASSLALGKNIQYF
TRBV7-2,TRBJ1-6,CASSYRTGGNSPLHF
TRBV20-1,TRBJ2-1,CSASGVGEGNEQFF
TRBV3-1,TRBJ2-7,CASSHPGSPYEQYF
TRBV19,TRBJ2-2,CASSHIDRELFF
TRBV7-2,TRBJ2-1,CASSFRGHEQFF
TRBV2,TRBJ2-7,CASSPQSTGTYEQYF